This TCR beta chain was observed in a study of blood T cell repertoires in COVID-19. At the level of the study: Italy, Spain and the United States were the sources of the convalescent and acute COVID-19 samples.

In the source study's methods: Reference gene primer amplification gave nucleated cell count estimates. Profiling relied on immunoSEQ multiplex PCR, and the TCRdb table lists in-frame clones only, not all of them. V, J and clone size were drawn from that table, and D and trimming were deduced from the DNA. The sample lists 130,000 to 150,000 clones; around 80% were seen once. V was pared by 0 bases and J by 5 bases, with 14 bases between. The CDR3 is 15 amino acids. Germline-derived CDR1 and CDR2 are LGHNA and YSLEER. This clone occurred once. Sequencing was done on a sample of peripheral blood. This sequence originates from a man in his 60s with active or convalescent COVID-19. The chain links TRBV4-3 to TRBJ2-7; possible D gene TRBD1, 5 bases. The CDR3 nucleotides read TGCGCCAGCAGCCAAGATCCCCCAGGGATCAACGAGCAGTACTTC. Translation gives CASSQDPPGINEQYF.